The 26 T cell receptor beta chains given below trace back to one sample, sequenced in a study of response to subunit inactivated influenza vaccine. TCRdb re-derived calls from the RT-PCR reads in MiXCR, one entry per CDR3 protein. The sample lists 650,000 to 800,000 distinct CDR3 sequences; approximately 15% were seen once. Here the sequenced sample was PBMCs from blood, taken 14 days before vaccination. The receptors were gathered from a man over 45 who received an inactivated influenza vaccine.

The chain links TRBV27 to TRBJ2-3; D could derive from TRBD1 or TRBD2 (5 bases each). From germline, CDR1 is MNHEY and CDR2 SMNVEV (reference sequence). The germline V and J ends were trimmed by 1 base and 8 bases, with 10 bases remaining between them. The CDR3 length is 13 residues. CDR3 DNA: TGTGCCAGCAGTTTATATCCGAGGGGTACGCAGTATTTT. Its translation: CASSLYPRGTQYF.

The V call is TRBV4-1, the J call TRBJ2-1, with a weak D call TRBD1 (5 bases). Trimming cost V 1 base and J 2 bases, with 9 bases left between them. The CDR3 covers 15 residues. Germline loops: CDR1 MGHRA, CDR2 YSYEKL. Here the CDR3 reads CASSQVSRAYNEQFF. The CDR3, as DNA: TGCGCCAGCAGCCAAGTCTCCAGGGCCTACAATGAGCAGTTCTTC.

This clonotype was detected only a few times. The chain employs TRBV5-1 and TRBJ2-5; D might be TRBD1 (5 bases). The CDR3 runs to 13 residues. The V end was cut by 6 bases, the J end by 5 bases, with 14 bases between. Germline V gene data show CDR1 as SGHRS and CDR2 as YFSETQ. CDR3 loop: CASNDVGVETQYF. Here the CDR3 DNA reads TGCGCCAGCAACGATGTAGGGGTGGAGACCCAGTACTTC.

The chain has TRBV20-1 and TRBJ2-3, with 10 bases aligning to TRBD1. Germline loops: CDR1 DFQATT, CDR2 SNEGSKA (reference sequence). The CDR3 has 13 amino acids. CDR3: CQTGTGGTDTQYF. The CDR3 DNA is TGCCAAACCGGGACAGGGGGCACAGATACGCAGTATTTT.

The V gene is TRBV6-1, the J gene TRBJ2-7, with a tentative D call TRBD1 (5 bases). This CDR3 comprises 12 residues. Germline values: CDR1 MNHNS, CDR2 SASEGT. Trimming stripped 7 bases from V and 6 bases from J, with 13 bases between. CDR3 sequence reads: CASKDTPGEQYF. CDR3 in DNA: TGTGCCAGCAAGGACACACCAGGCGAGCAGTACTTC.

The CDR3 coding sequence is TGTGCCAGCAGTTACCCCCTTGCGGTCCGGTCGTACCGGGACTATGAAGAGACCCAGTACTTC. Its translation is CASSYPLAVRSYRDYEETQYF. J is TRBJ2-5 and V is TRBV6-2 or TRBV6-3, with 7 bases fitting TRBD2. J was trimmed by 3 bases and V by 2 bases; bases with no gene match: 24. Germline V gene lookup returns CDR1 MNHEY and CDR2 SVGEGT. The CDR3 is made up of 21 amino acids.

The chain combines TRBV10-1 with TRBJ2-7; possible D gene TRBD1, 5 bases. CDR3 length: 11 amino acids. Germline V gives CDR1 WNHNN, CDR2 SYGVQD (reference sequence). Trimming left V 2 bases short and J 7 bases short, with 6 bases between. The CDR3 here is CASSERGEQYF. Written as DNA, the CDR3 is TGCGCCAGCAGTGAGAGGGGAGAGCAGTACTTC.

In its sample, this clonotype was seen a few times. The V call is TRBV11-2, the J call TRBJ2-7, with 12 nucleotides matching TRBD1. The CDR3 length is 16 residues. The germline V gene has CDR1 SGHAT and CDR2 FQNNGV. With V trimmed by 4 bases and J by 4 bases, 8 bases remained unmatched. This CDR3 reads CASSSTGTGGIYEQYF. The CDR3 DNA is TGTGCCAGCAGCTCAACCGGGACAGGGGGCATATACGAGCAGTACTTC.

This clonotype was seen a few times. The genes are TRBV7-2 and TRBJ2-3, with TRBD1 matching over 8 bases. From germline, CDR1 is SGHTA and CDR2 FQGNSA. This CDR3 spans 15 amino acids. The V gene end was trimmed by 3 bases and the J gene end by 4 bases; junction bases not matched to a gene: 6. The CDR3: CASSFIRGLADTQYF. DNA of the CDR3: TGTGCCAGCAGCTTTATCAGGGGGCTAGCAGATACGCAGTATTTT.

The chain links TRBV20-1 to TRBJ2-7; TRBD2 matches at 7 bases. The trim removed 0 bases at V and 4 bases at J, leaving 3 bases unmatched. This CDR3 spans 13 amino acids. Germline assignment: CDR1 DFQATT and CDR2 SNEGSKA (reference sequence). Here the CDR3 DNA reads TGCAGTGCTAGAGAGGGGGGGAGATACGAGCAGTACTTC. The encoded protein is CSAREGGRYEQYF.

A few counts support this clonotype. The genes are TRBV11-2 and TRBJ2-1; TRBD2 aligns across 9 bases. CDR3 length equals 16 residues. Germline values: CDR1 SGHAT, CDR2 FQNNGV. V dropped 1 base and J dropped 2; count of bases not matched to a gene: 3. The CDR3 nucleotides are TGTGCCAGCAGCTTAGTGGCTAGCGGGACCTACAATGAGCAGTTCTTC. It translates to CASSLVASGTYNEQFF.

The table lists this clonotype with a few counts. The chain links TRBV7-2 to TRBJ1-1, with D tentatively TRBD1 (5 bases). CDR3 size: 16 residues. Germline V CDR1 and CDR2: SGHTA, FQGNSA. Between the trimmed V and J ends, which lost 5 bases and 1 base, there was a span of 17 bases. In nucleotides, the CDR3 is TGTGCCAGCAGCGCCACAAGAGGGGTTGGGAACACTGAAGCTTTCTTT. Translated, it gives CASSATRGVGNTEAFF.

The chain employs TRBV2 and TRBJ2-2; D assignment may be TRBD1 or TRBD2 (5 bases each). Germline assignment: CDR1 SNHLY and CDR2 FYNNEI. V lost 4 bases, J lost 5 bases, and 8 bases lay in between. The CDR3 is made up of 13 amino acids. DNA for the CDR3: TGTGCCAGCAGTGGGGACGGAACCGGGGAGCTGTTTTTT. Protein sequence: CASSGDGTGELFF.

The chain has TRBV25-1 and TRBJ1-4; D is uncertain. The CDR3 totals 16 residues. Trimming removed 6 bases at V and 8 bases at J, with 22 bases between. Looked up from germline, CDR1 is MGHDK and CDR2 is SYGVNS. The CDR3 here is CASSAGIAVPPEKLFF. The DNA of the CDR3 is TGTGCCAGCAGCGCAGGAATTGCGGTCCCTCCAGAAAAACTGTTTTTT.

The chain recombines TRBV24-1 with TRBJ2-7; 7 bases agree with TRBD1. Germline-derived CDR1 and CDR2 are KGHDR and SFDVKD. With V trimmed by 3 bases and J by 5 bases, 12 bases remained unmatched. This CDR3 contains 16 residues. The CDR3 region is CATSDASPTGKDEQYF. The CDR3 coding sequence is TGTGCCACCAGTGATGCCTCACCGACAGGGAAGGACGAGCAGTACTTC.

This clonotype has a handful of counts. This rearrangement joins TRBV21-1 to TRBJ2-3. TRBV21-1 is a pseudogene segment. This CDR3 contains 12 residues. The CDR3 region has the DNA TGTGCCAGCAGCAAATATCGGGTAACGCAGTATTTT. This codes for CASSKYRVTQYF.

This clonotype appeared a few times. J is TRBJ2-3 and V is TRBV12-3 or TRBV12-4; TRBD2 might be the D (6 bases). V was trimmed by 5 bases and J by 6 bases, leaving 18 bases between them. This CDR3 is built from 15 residues. The CDR3 reads CASSHIQGGEDTQYF. The CDR3 DNA is TGTGCCAGCAGTCATATACAAGGCGGGGAGGATACGCAGTATTTT.

V is TRBV12-3 or TRBV12-4 and J is TRBJ1-2; no clear D. V gave up 6 bases and J gave up 4 bases, with 6 bases separating them. The CDR3 covers 11 residues. In nucleotides, the CDR3 is TGTGCCAGCAGCGGAACCTATGGCTACACCTTC. Translated: CASSGTYGYTF.

The sample holds many counts of this clonotype. The chain is built from TRBV28 and TRBJ2-1; the match to TRBD2 covers 11 bases. CDR1 is MDHEN, CDR2 SYDVKM, per germline. Losses at the gene ends were 6 bases for V and 8 bases for J; bases not matched to a gene: 9. The CDR3 has 15 residues. CDR3 sequence: CASRYDSGRVDEQFF. The CDR3 coding sequence is TGTGCCAGCAGATATGATAGCGGGAGGGTCGATGAGCAGTTCTTC.

V usage is TRBV9 and J usage is TRBJ2-2, with 13 positions matching TRBD2. Germline-derived CDR1 and CDR2 are SGDLS and YYNGEE. CDR3 length: 17 amino acids. Losses at the gene ends were 3 bases for V and 6 bases for J; bases not matched to a gene: 8. The CDR3 here is CASSAGLAGRGAGELFF. In nucleotides, the CDR3 is TGTGCCAGCAGCGCGGGACTAGCGGGGAGAGGGGCCGGGGAGCTGTTTTTT.

The chain combines TRBV27 with TRBJ1-4; tentatively, D is TRBD1 (5 bases). Trimming stripped 6 bases from V and 7 bases from J, with 18 bases between. CDR1 and CDR2 from the germline V gene are MNHEY and SMNVEV (reference sequence). This CDR3 has 15 residues. The CDR3: CASSYDAGRGEKLFF. CDR3 bases: TGTGCCAGCAGCTACGACGCAGGGAGGGGTGAAAAACTGTTTTTT.

This chain connects TRBV29-1 to TRBJ2-3; D remains unclear. The V gene lost 3 bases and the J gene lost 2 bases, with 12 bases spanning the gap. There are 14 residues in the CDR3. Germline V gene sequence: CDR1 SQVTM, CDR2 ANQGSEA. CDR3 DNA sequence: TGCAGCGTTGATTTGTGGACGGTCACAGATACGCAGTATTTT. Translated, it gives CSVDLWTVTDTQYF.

V is TRBV20-1 and J is TRBJ1-3, with D unresolved. V was shortened by 5 bases and J by 5 bases, with 16 bases between the two germline ends. Germline-derived CDR1 and CDR2 are DFQATT and SNEGSKA (reference sequence). The CDR3 runs 14 residues. The DNA of the CDR3 is TGCAGTGCTGGCCAATCGGGTTGGAGAAACACCATATATTTT. This sequence encodes CSAGQSGWRNTIYF.

This clonotype was detected many times. CDR3 loop: CATRWRANTEAFF. DNA for the CDR3: TGTGCCACGCGGTGGAGAGCAAACACTGAAGCTTTCTTT. This rearrangement joins TRBV15 to TRBJ1-1; D remains unclear. V lost 9 bases to trimming and J lost 2 bases, with 13 bases between them. The length of the CDR3 is 13 residues. Per germline, CDR1 LNHNV and CDR2 YYDKDF (reference sequence).

The chain employs TRBV15 and TRBJ1-2, with 9 nucleotides matching TRBD1. Per the germline V gene, CDR1 is LNHNV and CDR2 is YYDKDF (reference sequence). The V and J ends lost 0 bases and 6 bases, in that order; junction bases with no gene match: 5. The CDR3 length is 15 residues. CDR3 DNA: TGTGCCACCAGCAGAGATGCTCGACAGGGGGATGGCTACACCTTC. Translated: CATSRDARQGDGYTF.

Only a few counts were recorded for this clonotype. The chain links TRBV20-1 to TRBJ2-3, with 10 bases matching TRBD2. The CDR3 totals 16 residues. After removal of 1 base from V and 0 bases from J, the junction contained 4 bases not matched to a gene. CDR1 and CDR2 (germline): DFQATT, SNEGSKA (reference sequence). The DNA of the CDR3 is TGCAGTGCTAGAGGAGGACTAGCGGAAAGCACAGATACGCAGTATTTT. Translating gives CSARGGLAESTDTQYF.